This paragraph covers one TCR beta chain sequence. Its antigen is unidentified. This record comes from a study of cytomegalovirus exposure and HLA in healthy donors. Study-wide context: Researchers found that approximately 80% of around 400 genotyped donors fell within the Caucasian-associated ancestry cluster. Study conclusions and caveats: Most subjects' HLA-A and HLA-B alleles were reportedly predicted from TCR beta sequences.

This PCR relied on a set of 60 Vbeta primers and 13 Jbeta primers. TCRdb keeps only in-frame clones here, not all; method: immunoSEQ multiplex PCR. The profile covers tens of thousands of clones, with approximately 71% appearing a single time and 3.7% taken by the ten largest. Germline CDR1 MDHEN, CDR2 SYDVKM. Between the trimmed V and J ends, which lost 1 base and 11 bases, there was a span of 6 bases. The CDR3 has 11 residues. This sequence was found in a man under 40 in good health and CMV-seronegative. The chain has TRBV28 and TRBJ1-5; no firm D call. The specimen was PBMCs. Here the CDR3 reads CASSLSAAQHF. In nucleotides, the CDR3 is TGTGCCAGCAGTTTATCCGCAGCCCAGCATTTT.